The T cell receptor (beta chain) described here comes from a study of technical replicates of blood from several donors. Trimming at V came to 0 bases and at J to 4 bases, leaving 2 bases not matched to a gene. CDR1 and CDR2 from the germline V gene are SGHTA and FQGTGA. The CDR3 consists of 15 residues. Clones were read by immunoSEQ multiplex PCR, and TCRdb kept only the in-frame ones, dropping some. The repertoire includes some 80,000 clones, approximately 96% of them detected once, and roughly 0.36% sits in the top ten. The sequence was collected from a human donor in good health. The chain uses TRBV7-3 and TRBJ2-5; 10 bases line up with TRBD2. The specimen was T cells isolated from PBMCs. The CDR3 spells CASSLTPSGRETQYF. DNA for the CDR3: TGTGCCAGCAGCTTAACTCCTAGCGGGAGAGAGACCCAGTACTTC.